This paragraph covers one T cell receptor beta chain sequence. Antigen: not known. Germline assignment: CDR1 SEHNR and CDR2 FQNEAQ (reference sequence). With V trimmed by 4 bases and J by 5 bases, 12 bases remained unmatched. The CDR3 totals 16 residues. This sample is drawn from a study of vaccination and CD4 T cells after COVID-19. Across the study: Sampling after COVID took place at a median of about 98 days (range 35 to 161) following diagnosis.

Cultured CD4+ T-cell DNA underwent Oncomine TCR Beta short-read sequencing. MiXCR, run by TCRdb on the PCR reads, gives a single entry per CDR3 protein. The sample has under 25,000 distinct CDR3 sequences, 45% to 60% seen once. This sample's treatment: approximately 10-day PBMC culture with coronavirus spike peptide pools or control peptides (ViraFEST assay). Medium was half-exchanged with fresh IL-2 medium on days 3 and 7. J is TRBJ2-5 and V is TRBV7-9; 8 bases match TRBD1. The clonotype was recovered from a human donor who had recovered from COVID-19. Sample: CD4+ T cells from blood, cultured in vitro. The CDR3 region is CASSWGTGRVEETQYF. CDR3 bases: TGTGCCAGCAGCTGGGGGACAGGCAGGGTGGAGGAGACCCAGTACTTC.